Below, one T cell receptor beta chain is given with its context. What it binds is unknown. The data are from a study of monozygotic twins with inflammatory bowel disease. Each TCR library used about 3,200 ng of total RNA. TCRdb reprocessed the 5' RACE reads and reports one entry per CDR3 protein, with no DNA. Found here are hundreds of thousands of distinct CDR3 sequences; the top ten clones hold 5% to 6%. Study-level points and caveats: By inverse Simpson index, TCRbeta diversity was lower in IBD patients than in healthy co-twins. Among the T cells, different subtypes could not be distinguished. Limited power may explain why concordant and discordant twins showed no difference in repertoire similarity.

Germline lookup yields CDR1 SEHNR and CDR2 FQNEAQ (reference sequence). This CDR3 contains 13 residues. This clonotype was sampled from a human donor with ulcerative colitis or Crohn's disease, or a healthy co-twin of an affected twin (not recorded which). Material: blood. The V gene is TRBV7-9, the J gene TRBJ1-6; TCRdb calls TRBD1, which cannot be checked without DNA. CDR3 protein: CASSQTGDSPLHF.